Reported below is one T cell receptor beta chain. The target antigen is unknown. Trimming took 0 bases from V and 5 from J; bases not matched to a gene: 9. Germline CDR1 is SQVTM and CDR2 is ANQGSEA. The CDR3 covers 16 residues. The sample belongs to a study of blood T cells in healthy people across ages. Study conclusions and caveats: The study found more naive CD4+ cells and higher diversity in long-lived than aged donors. The study found TCR beta diversity correlated strongly with naive T cell percentage. Per-million-T-cell TCR beta diversity fell roughly linearly with age.

Then a second PCR, running roughly 7 to 11 cycles, was carried out with a sample-barcoded 5' primer and a J-beta primer mix. Each cDNA molecule received a tag from a template-switch adaptor that had 12 random nucleotides. TCRdb fed the 5' RACE reads into MiXCR, producing one record per CDR3 protein. The profile shows roughly 1,800,000 distinct CDR3 sequences, about 50% of them singletons. Sequencing was done on a sample of blood. The chain recombines TRBV29-1 with TRBJ2-4, with TRBD1 identical over 8 bases. The receptor's source is a woman aged 40 to 55 in good health. The CDR3 DNA reads as TGCAGCGTTGAAGAAGGGGCAGGGGGCCTCGAAAACATTCAGTACTTC. Its translation is CSVEEGAGGLENIQYF.